This T cell receptor (beta chain) was retrieved from a study of cytomegalovirus exposure and HLA in healthy donors. The overall study: Early on, a data release was issued that held 65 million to 100 million unique TCRs from HLA-typed donors. 81% of more than 300 genotyped donors fell in the Caucasian-associated ancestry cluster.

Looked up from germline, CDR1 is LNHDA and CDR2 is SQIVND (reference sequence). V gave up 1 base and J gave up 4 bases, with 10 bases separating them. The CDR3 extends over 15 amino acids. In the PCR, 60 Vbeta and 13 Jbeta primers were used. Original processing methods: Among the unique TCR beta chains that a later analysis counted, 70 million to 85 million in all, 10 million to 11 million were shared. Sequenced by immunoSEQ multiplex PCR; TCRdb stores in-frame clones only, minus some. V, J and clone size are taken as reported in that table, and D and trimming were inferred from the DNA itself. The sample contains 100,000 to 150,000 clones, about 85% of which appear only once.

The V gene is TRBV19, the J gene TRBJ2-2; perhaps TRBD1 as D (6 bases). The specimen was PBMCs. The receptor was isolated from a young man in good health and CMV-seropositive. The CDR3 DNA follows: TGTGCCAGTAGTATAGCAACAGGGTCCACCGGGGAGCTGTTTTTT. Translated: CASSIATGSTGELFF.